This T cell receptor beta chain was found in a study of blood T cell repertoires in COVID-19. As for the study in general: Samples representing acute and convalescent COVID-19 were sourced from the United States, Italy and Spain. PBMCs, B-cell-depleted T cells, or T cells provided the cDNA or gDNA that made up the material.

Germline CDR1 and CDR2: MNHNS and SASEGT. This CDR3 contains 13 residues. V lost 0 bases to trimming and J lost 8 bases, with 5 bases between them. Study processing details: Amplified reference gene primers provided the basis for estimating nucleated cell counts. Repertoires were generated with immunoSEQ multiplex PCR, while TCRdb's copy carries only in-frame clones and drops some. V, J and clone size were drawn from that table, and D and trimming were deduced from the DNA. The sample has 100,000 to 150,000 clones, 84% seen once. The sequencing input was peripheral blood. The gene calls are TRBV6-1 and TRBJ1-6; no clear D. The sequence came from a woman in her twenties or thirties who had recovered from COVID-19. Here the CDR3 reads CASSEASDSPLHF. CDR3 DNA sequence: TGTGCCAGCAGTGAAGCTTCAGATTCACCCCTCCACTTT.